This T cell receptor (beta chain) was found in a study of CXCR3-negative and CXCR3-positive naive CD8 T cells. Study background: For each library, about 1.5 +/- 0.3 million TRB reads were obtained, 110 million to 150 million in total.

All TRB cDNA libraries came from 5' RACE performed with UMI labels. Reanalyzing the 5' RACE reads, TCRdb keeps one entry per CDR3 protein, without DNA. The sample yields roughly 70,000 distinct CDR3 sequences, of which the top ten take up approximately 1.5%. As to this clonotype: Antigen specificity is unknown.

The CDR3 consists of 18 residues. Germline loops: CDR1 MDHEN, CDR2 SYDVKM. Study results and limitations: When CXCR3-positive naive cells were set against CXCR3-negative naive cells, the former had more hydrophobic TRB CDR3s. Cryopreservation partially decreased CXCR3 expression, and most assays used fresh PBMCs.

The naive CD8+ gate required CD45RO-CCR7+CD27+CD95- phenotype. The sample was naive CXCR3- CD8+ T cells from blood. Subset of the sample: CD45RO-CCR7+CD27+CD95- naive CD8+ T cells lacking CXCR3 (TNR3-). This clonotype was sampled from a human donor in good health. Some clones in this sample may be carry-over from other donors' samples. The J gene is TRBJ2-3, the V gene TRBV28; no DNA is available, so the TRBD1 call from TCRdb remains unchecked. The CDR3 loop is CASSQPPQRGPSTDTQYF.